This TCR beta chain emerged from a study of blood T cell repertoires in COVID-19. Study overall: Material from acute and convalescent COVID-19 was sourced from the United States, Italy and Spain.

The CDR3 totals 18 residues. Seattle participants joined during active infection and were tracked over time. Using immunoSEQ multiplex PCR, the repertoire was profiled, and TCRdb retains in-frame clones only, with some absent. The sample contains about 200,000 clones, 70% to 90% of which appear only once. This clone was seen a few times. This TCR came from a man in his 60s with COVID-19, enrolled during active disease. The chain is built from TRBV21-1 and TRBJ2-1; the DNA was not used to check the table's D call, TRBD1. TRBV21-1 is described as a pseudogene. Sequencing was carried out using peripheral blood. CDR3 sequence: CASSNGQRGQGERGEQFF. The DNA for the CDR3 is TGTGCCAGCAGCAACGGTCAACGAGGACAGGGGGAACGTGGTGAGCAGTTCTTC.